These T cell receptor beta chains were read from a single sample in a study of T-cell memory formation after mild COVID-19. TCRdb independently ran MiXCR on the 5' RACE reads; one entry per CDR3 protein. Among just under 550,000 distinct CDR3 sequences listed, about 20% were seen once. The sample was PBMCs or a T cell subset sorted from them (not recorded which). These receptors originate from an adult woman who had mild COVID-19 (a few samples of this study predate the infection). Cell type and time point are not known. Both conserved end residues are part of each CDR3. The order of the fields is J gene, D gene, V gene, clone size, CDR3 DNA, CDR3 protein. D genes are given only for firm matches. Rows may omit the clone size; those that give it use once, few, many or a size class.

TRBJ2-5	.	TRBV13	.	TGTGCCAGCAGCCTGCCTAGGGGGGGGACCCAGTACTTC	CASSLPRGGTQYF
TRBJ2-6	.	TRBV6-2/TRBV6-3	.	TGTGCCAGCACCATCCCTGGGGCCAACGTCCTGACTTTC	CASTIPGANVLTF
TRBJ2-5	.	TRBV5-5	.	TGTGCCAGCAGCTTGGCCGGTCAAAGCGGCCAAGAGACCCAGTACTTC	CASSLAGQSGQETQYF
TRBJ2-1	.	TRBV20-1	.	TGCAGTGCTAGAGATCAAGACCGAGGACCCTACAATGAGCAGTTCTTC	CSARDQDRGPYNEQFF
TRBJ1-4	.	TRBV2	.	TGTGCCAGTGAACGGGGGCAAGCTAATGAAAAACTGTTTTTT	CASERGQANEKLFF
TRBJ1-2	TRBD1	TRBV29-1	few	TGCAGCGTTGAAGTAGGGGGCGAAAGGGGCTACACCTTC	CSVEVGGERGYTF
TRBJ1-2	TRBD1	TRBV5-5	few	TGTGCCAGCAGCACCACAGGGGGCAATAACTATGGCTACACCTTC	CASSTTGGNNYGYTF
TRBJ1-1	.	TRBV20-1	.	TGCAGTGCTAGAACAGGGTGGAGAGAACCTGAAGCTTTCTTT	CSARTGWREPEAFF
TRBJ2-3	TRBD2	TRBV7-9	few	TGTGCCACCTTTAAGCGGGGGGTTAGTACGCAGTATTTT	CATFKRGVSTQYF
TRBJ2-5	.	TRBV5-4	few	TGTGCCAGCAGCTGGCGGGGGCAGGAGACCCAGTACTTC	CASSWRGQETQYF
TRBJ1-2	TRBD1	TRBV10-3	few	TGTGCCTCGAAAGACAGGGCATATGGCTACACCTTC	CASKDRAYGYTF
TRBJ2-1	.	TRBV6-2/TRBV6-3	.	TGTGCCAGCAGTTTATTCCCCGCTTATTATGGGCAGTTCTTC	CASSLFPAYYGQFF
TRBJ2-2	.	TRBV2	many	TGTGCCAGCAGTGATCCAACAGAATACACCGGGGAGCTGTTTTTT	CASSDPTEYTGELFF
TRBJ2-7	.	TRBV29-1	few	TGCAGCGTTGTAGGGGGCTACGAGCAGTACTTC	CSVVGGYEQYF
TRBJ1-6	.	TRBV4-3	.	TGCGCCAGCAGCCATGAGACTTCCGCTTCACCCCTCCACTTT	CASSHETSASPLHF
TRBJ2-7	.	TRBV7-9	many	TGTGCCAGCAGTCCTGACACCTACGAGCAGTACTTC	CASSPDTYEQYF
TRBJ2-7	TRBD2	TRBV6-5	.	TGTGCCAGCAGTCCGGGACTAGCGGGAGGGTCGTGGTACGAGCAGTACTTC	CASSPGLAGGSWYEQYF